The T cell receptor beta chain under discussion was sequenced for a study of cytomegalovirus exposure and HLA in healthy donors. Germline CDR1 and CDR2: LGHNA and YNFKEQ. Trimming pared 3 bases from V and 1 base from J, leaving 11 bases between. The CDR3 runs 15 residues. This clone was counted once. As yet, its antigen is unknown. Study-level points and caveats: Most TCR sequences were uncommon, yet certain public TCRs appeared in many donors. TRBV6-2, TRBV6-3 and some other V segments were unresolvable in 87-base-pair reads.

PCR primers comprised 60 Vbeta and 13 Jbeta primers. The protocol was immunoSEQ multiplex PCR, while the TCRdb copy is restricted to in-frame clones and leaves out a portion. Seen here are 150,000 to 200,000 clones, approximately 81% observed once, and the top ten hold approximately 2.5%. The sample comprised PBMCs. The chain is built from TRBV4-2 and TRBJ2-3, with D possibly matching TRBD2 (5 bases). This sequence originates from a man aged 25-45 years in good health and CMV-seropositive. Here the CDR3 DNA reads TGTGCCAGCAGCCAGGGTAGCGTGGGCACAGATACGCAGTATTTT. It codes for CASSQGSVGTDTQYF.